This T cell receptor beta chain comes out of a study of human T cells and chemical hapten exposure. Time point: patch test 3, about 24 weeks after DPC sensitization. Documented treatment: therapeutic diphenylcyclopropenone sensitization with weekly scalp DPC. Germline CDR1 SGHTA, CDR2 FQGNSA. This CDR3 region has 13 residues. Trimming shortened V by 1 base and J by 8 bases, and 9 bases separated the two germline ends. In the source study's methods: Sample TCR totals centred on a median of about 100,000, ranging about 23,224 to 690,600. Each CDR3 protein is one row after TCRdb ran MiXCR on the RACE reads. What appears here as the V and J calls and clone size reflects TCRdb's work, not the paper's. The table records approximately 72,000 distinct CDR3 sequences, roughly 10% of them present only once.

The chain couples TRBV7-2 to TRBJ2-4, with D unresolved. This sequence originates from a woman aged 50 to 65 with alopecia areata. Some clones in this sample may be carry-over from other donors' samples. The sequenced sample was whole blood, obtained in connection with sensitization to the hapten diphenylcyclopropenone (DPC). The CDR3 region is CASSLGHRDIQYF. The CDR3 nucleotides read TGTGCCAGCAGCTTAGGGCATAGGGACATTCAGTACTTC.